The clone carrying this T cell receptor (beta chain) was recorded many times. Its specificity is not known. Looked up from germline, CDR1 is MDHEN and CDR2 is SYDVKM. Trimming cost V 2 bases and J 2 bases, with 9 bases left between them. This CDR3 has 14 residues. Time point denoted: newly diagnosed GD, antithyroid drugs for less than 3 months. Extracted RNA from PBMCs served as the source of the TCR library. Patients were from an endocrinology department in Xi'an, China. The data belong to a study of regulatory T cells in long-lasting Graves disease. The TCR beta library used iRepertoire HTBI primers with Arm-PCR amplification of CDR3. MiXCR was run by TCRdb on the multiplex PCR reads, yielding one entry per CDR3 protein. The sample contains 350,000 to 550,000 distinct CDR3 sequences, around 13% of which appear only once. Study outcomes and limitations: Persistent patients shared fewer than 3,500 public clonotypes among themselves. Newly diagnosed patients shared fewer, at under 1,000.

The same data also contributed to another study, on T cells in Graves' hyperthyroidism and ophthalmopathy. That publication notes: The HTBI primer set drove a first-round RT-PCR of the TCR CDR3. Blood also contained most expanded thyroid clonotypes above 0.001.

The TCR comes from a woman between 50 and 59 years old with Graves disease. The sequenced sample was peripheral blood mononuclear cells (PBMCs), obtained at new diagnosis, from a patient treated with antithyroid drugs. V gene TRBV28 combines with J gene TRBJ1-2; possible D gene TRBD1, 5 bases. As DNA, the CDR3 is TGTGCCAGCAGTTTAAGGGGCGGAAACTATGGCTACACCTTC. Translated, it gives CASSLRGGNYGYTF.